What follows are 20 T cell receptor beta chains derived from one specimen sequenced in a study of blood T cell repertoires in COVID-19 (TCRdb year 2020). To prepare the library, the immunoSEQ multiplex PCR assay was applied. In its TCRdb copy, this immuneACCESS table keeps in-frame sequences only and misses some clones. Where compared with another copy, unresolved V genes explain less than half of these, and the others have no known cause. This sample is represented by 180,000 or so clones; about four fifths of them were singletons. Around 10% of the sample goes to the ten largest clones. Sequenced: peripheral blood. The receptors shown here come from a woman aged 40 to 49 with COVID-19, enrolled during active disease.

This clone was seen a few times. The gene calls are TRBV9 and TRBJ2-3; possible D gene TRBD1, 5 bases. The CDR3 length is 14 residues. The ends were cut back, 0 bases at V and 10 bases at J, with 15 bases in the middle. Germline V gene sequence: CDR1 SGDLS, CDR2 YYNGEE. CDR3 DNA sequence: TGTGCCAGCAGCGTAGATCCGACAGTCGGCTCGCAGTATTTT. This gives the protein CASSVDPTVGSQYF.

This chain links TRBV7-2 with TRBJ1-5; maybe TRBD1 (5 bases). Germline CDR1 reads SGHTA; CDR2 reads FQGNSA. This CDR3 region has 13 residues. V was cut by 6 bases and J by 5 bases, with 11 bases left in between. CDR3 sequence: CASRAGFDQPQHF. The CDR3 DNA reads TGTGCCAGCAGGGCAGGGTTCGATCAGCCCCAGCATTTT.

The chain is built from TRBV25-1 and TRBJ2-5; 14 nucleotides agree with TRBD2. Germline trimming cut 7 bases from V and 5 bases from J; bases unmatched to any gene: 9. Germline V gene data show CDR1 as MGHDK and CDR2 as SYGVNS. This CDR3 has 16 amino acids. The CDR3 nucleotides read TGTGCCAGCACCTCCGGGACTAGCGGGAGCAAGGAGACCCAGTACTTC. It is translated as CASTSGTSGSKETQYF.

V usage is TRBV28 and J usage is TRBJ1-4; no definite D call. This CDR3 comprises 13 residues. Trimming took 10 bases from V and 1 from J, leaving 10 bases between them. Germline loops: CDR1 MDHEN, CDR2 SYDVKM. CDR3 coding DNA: TGTGCCACCCGGGAGAGAACTAATGAAAAACTGTTTTTT. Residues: CATRERTNEKLFF.

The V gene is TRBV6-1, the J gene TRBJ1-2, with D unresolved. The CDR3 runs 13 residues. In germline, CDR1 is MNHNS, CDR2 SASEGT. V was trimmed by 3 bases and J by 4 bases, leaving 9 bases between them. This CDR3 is CASSELGVYGYTF. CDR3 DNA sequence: TGTGCCAGCAGTGAGTTGGGAGTCTATGGCTACACCTTC.

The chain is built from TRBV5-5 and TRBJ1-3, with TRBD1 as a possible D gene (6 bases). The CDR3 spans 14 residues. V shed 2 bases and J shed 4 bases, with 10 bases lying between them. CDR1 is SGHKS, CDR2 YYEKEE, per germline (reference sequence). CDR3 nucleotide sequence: TGTGCCAGCAGCTTTGGGACATACGGAAACACCATATATTTT. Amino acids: CASSFGTYGNTIYF.

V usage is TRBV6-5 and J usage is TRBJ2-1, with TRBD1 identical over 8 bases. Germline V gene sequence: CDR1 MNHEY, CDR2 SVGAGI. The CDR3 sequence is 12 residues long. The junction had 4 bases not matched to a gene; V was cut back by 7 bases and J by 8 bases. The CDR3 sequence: CASKIQGDEQFF. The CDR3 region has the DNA TGTGCCAGCAAAATACAGGGGGATGAGCAGTTCTTC.

The CDR3 here is CASSRGPYNEQFF. The CDR3 DNA reads TGTGCCAGTAGTCGGGGTCCTTACAATGAGCAGTTCTTC. The rearrangement uses TRBV19 and TRBJ2-1; perhaps TRBD2 as D (5 bases). Trimming took 5 bases from V and 4 from J, leaving 9 bases between them. This CDR3 contains 13 residues. Germline V gene data show CDR1 as LNHDA and CDR2 as SQIVND (reference sequence).

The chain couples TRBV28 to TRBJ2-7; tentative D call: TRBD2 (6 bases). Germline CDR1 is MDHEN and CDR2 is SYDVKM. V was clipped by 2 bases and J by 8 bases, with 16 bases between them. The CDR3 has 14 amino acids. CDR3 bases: TGTGCCAGCAGTTTAGTAGGCCTGGAGGGGAAGCAGTACTTC. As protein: CASSLVGLEGKQYF.

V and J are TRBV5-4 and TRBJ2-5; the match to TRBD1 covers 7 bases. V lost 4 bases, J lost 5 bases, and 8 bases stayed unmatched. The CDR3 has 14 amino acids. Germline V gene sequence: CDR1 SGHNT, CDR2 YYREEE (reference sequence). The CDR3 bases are TGTGCCAGCAGCACGAGGACAGGCGCGGAGACCCAGTACTTC. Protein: CASSTRTGAETQYF. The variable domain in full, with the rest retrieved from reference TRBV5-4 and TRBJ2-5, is ETGVTQSPTHLIKTRGQQVTLRCSSQSGHNTVSWYQQALGQGPQFIFQYYREEENGRGNFPPRFSGLQFPNYSSELNVNALELDDSALYLCASSTRTGAETQYFGPGTRLLVL.

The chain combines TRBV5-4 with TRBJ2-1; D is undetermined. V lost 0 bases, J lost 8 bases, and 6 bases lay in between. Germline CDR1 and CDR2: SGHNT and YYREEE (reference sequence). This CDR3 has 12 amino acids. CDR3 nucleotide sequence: TGTGCCAGCAGCTTGGTTCGAGATGAGCAGTTCTTC. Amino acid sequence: CASSLVRDEQFF.

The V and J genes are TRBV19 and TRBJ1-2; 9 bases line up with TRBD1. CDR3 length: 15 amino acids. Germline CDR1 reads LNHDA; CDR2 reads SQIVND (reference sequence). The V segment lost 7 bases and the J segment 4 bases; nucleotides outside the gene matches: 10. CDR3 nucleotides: TGTGCCAGTACCTTGCCCGGGACAGGGTTCTATGGCTACACCTTC. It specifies CASTLPGTGFYGYTF.

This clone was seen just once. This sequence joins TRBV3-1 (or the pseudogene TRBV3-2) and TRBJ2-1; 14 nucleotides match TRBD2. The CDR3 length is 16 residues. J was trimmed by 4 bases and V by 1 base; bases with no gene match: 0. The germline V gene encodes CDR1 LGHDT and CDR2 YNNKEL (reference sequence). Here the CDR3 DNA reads TGTGCCAGCAGCCAAGGACTAGCGGGAGGGTACAATGAGCAGTTCTTC. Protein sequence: CASSQGLAGGYNEQFF.

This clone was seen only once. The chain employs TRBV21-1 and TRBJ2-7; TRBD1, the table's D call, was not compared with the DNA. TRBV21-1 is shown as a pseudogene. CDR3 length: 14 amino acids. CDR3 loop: CASSPSGFDYEQYF. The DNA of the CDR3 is TGTGCCAGCAGCCCATCAGGCTTCGACTACGAGCAGTACTTC.

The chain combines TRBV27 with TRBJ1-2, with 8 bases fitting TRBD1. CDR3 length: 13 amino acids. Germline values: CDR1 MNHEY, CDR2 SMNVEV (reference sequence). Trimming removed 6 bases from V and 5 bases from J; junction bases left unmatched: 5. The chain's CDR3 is CASRRTGPYGYTF. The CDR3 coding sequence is TGTGCCAGCAGGAGGACAGGGCCATATGGCTACACCTTC.

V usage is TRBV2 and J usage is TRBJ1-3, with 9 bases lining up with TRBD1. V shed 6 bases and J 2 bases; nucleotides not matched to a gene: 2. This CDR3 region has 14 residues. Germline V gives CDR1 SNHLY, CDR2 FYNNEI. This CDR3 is CASSRDRAGNTIYF. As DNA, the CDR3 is TGTGCCAGCAGCAGGGACAGGGCTGGAAACACCATATATTTT.

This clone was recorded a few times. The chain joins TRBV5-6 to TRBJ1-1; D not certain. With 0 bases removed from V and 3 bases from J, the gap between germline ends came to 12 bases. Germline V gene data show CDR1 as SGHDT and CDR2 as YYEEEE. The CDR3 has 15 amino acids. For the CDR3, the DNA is TGTGCCAGCAGCTTGGTTAAGGGAGCGGACACTGAAGCTTTCTTT. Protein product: CASSLVKGADTEAFF.

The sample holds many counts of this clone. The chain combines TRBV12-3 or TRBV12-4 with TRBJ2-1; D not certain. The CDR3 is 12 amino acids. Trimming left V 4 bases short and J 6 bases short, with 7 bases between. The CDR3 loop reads CASSYFRNEQFF. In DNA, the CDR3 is TGTGCCAGCAGTTATTTTCGCAATGAGCAGTTCTTC.

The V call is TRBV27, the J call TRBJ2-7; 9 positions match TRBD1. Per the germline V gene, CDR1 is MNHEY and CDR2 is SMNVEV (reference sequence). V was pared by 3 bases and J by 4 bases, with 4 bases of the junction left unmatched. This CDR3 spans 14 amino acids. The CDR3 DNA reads TGTGCCAGCAGTTTCGATGGACAGGGGTACGAGCAGTACTTC. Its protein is CASSFDGQGYEQYF.

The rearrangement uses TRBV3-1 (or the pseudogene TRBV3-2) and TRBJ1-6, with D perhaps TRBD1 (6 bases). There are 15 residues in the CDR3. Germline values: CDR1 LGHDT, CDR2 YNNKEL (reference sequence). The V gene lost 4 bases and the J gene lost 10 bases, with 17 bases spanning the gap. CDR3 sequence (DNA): TGTGCCAGCAGCCTAAGCCCACAGGGCGGCTCACCCCTCCACTTT. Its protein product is CASSLSPQGGSPLHF.